This T cell receptor beta chain was sequenced for a study of T cell responses to AZD1222 COVID-19 vaccine. Comments on this clone: Its specificity is not known.

Produced via immunoSEQ multiplex PCR; TCRdb's table is partial and in-frame only. The sample consists of roughly 120,000 clones, about 94% of them appearing once. Doses given second, at about 4 or about 12 weeks, were pooled. The V and J ends lost 2 bases and 1 base respectively, with 6 bases between them. Germline CDR1 SSHAT, CDR2 FNYEAQ (reference sequence). The CDR3 has 13 residues. Study-wide findings and caveats: Spike-specific TCR repertoires showed rising breadth and depth after two AZD1222 doses. Females made up more of the donors, who were largely white British, and clonal diversity may have come out too low.

This receptor was obtained from an adult who received the AZD1222 COVID-19 vaccine. Sequenced material: peripheral blood, taken 28 days after the second AZD1222 dose. The J gene is TRBJ2-7, the V gene TRBV7-7; unclear D gene. The CDR3 region has the DNA TGTGCCAGCAGCTTATGGGGATCCTACGAGCAGTACTTC. Amino acids: CASSLWGSYEQYF.